The 4 T cell receptor beta chains given below trace back to one sample, sequenced in a study of Tregs in tolerant kidney transplant recipients (dated by TCRdb to between 2019 and 2020). The library was prepared using the immunoSEQ multiplex PCR assay. TCRdb took this table from immuneACCESS and kept in-frame rearrangements with V and J called. Such tables lack part of the clones; where checked against another copy, unresolved V genes explain under half of the gap, and the rest is unexplained. The sample records some 240,000 clones, roughly 84% of which are singletons. The ten most abundant clones make up under 0.65% of the sample. Sequencing used CD4+ T cells from blood. The receptors derive from a human donor in good health.

The sample holds one count of this clone. V and J are TRBV25-1 and TRBJ1-2; D uncertain. V lost 1 base and J 7 bases, leaving 10 bases between the germline ends. Germline V CDR1 and CDR2: MGHDK, SYGVNS. The CDR3 contains 13 residues. The CDR3 DNA is TGTGCCAGCAGTGAATCTAACGGGCCTGGCTACACCTTC. Protein sequence: CASSESNGPGYTF.

The chain uses TRBV5-4 and TRBJ1-3, with D unclear. V was cut by 0 bases and J by 4 bases, with 5 bases left in between. The CDR3 spans 13 residues. CDR1 and CDR2 (germline): SGHNT, YYREEE (reference sequence). The chain's CDR3 is CASSLGGGNTIYF. The CDR3 nucleotides are TGTGCCAGCAGCTTGGGAGGAGGAAACACCATATATTTT.

This rearrangement joins TRBV2 to TRBJ2-7, with 8 bases fitting TRBD1. The V and J ends lost 3 bases and 3 bases, in that order; junction bases with no gene match: 4. The CDR3 extends over 14 amino acids. Per the germline V gene, CDR1 is SNHLY and CDR2 is FYNNEI. The CDR3 loop reads CASSEDRDFYEQYF. The CDR3 DNA sequence: TGTGCCAGCAGTGAGGACAGGGATTTCTACGAGCAGTACTTC. The variable domain in full, completed from reference TRBV2 and TRBJ2-7, reads EPEVTQTPSHQVTQMGQEVILRCVPISNHLYFYWYRQILGQKVEFLVSFYNNEISEKSEIFDDQFSVERPDGSNFTLKIRSTKLEDSAMYFCASSEDRDFYEQYFGPGTRLTVT.

This chain links TRBV5-1 with TRBJ2-1; 10 bases are a match to TRBD2. Germline values: CDR1 SGHRS, CDR2 YFSETQ. CDR3 length equals 16 residues. The V segment lost 2 bases and the J segment 1 base; nucleotides outside the gene matches: 3. The CDR3 protein is CASSFLAGGSYNEQFF. As DNA, the CDR3 is TGCGCCAGCAGCTTTTTAGCGGGAGGTTCCTACAATGAGCAGTTCTTC.